This TCR beta chain was sequenced for a study of T-cell memory formation after mild COVID-19. Germline values: CDR1 MNHEY, CDR2 SVGAGI. Trimming stripped 5 bases from V and 2 bases from J, with 13 bases between. The CDR3 has 15 residues. This clonotype was recorded many times. Via MiXCR, TCRdb re-called the 5' RACE reads, giving one row per CDR3 protein. The table includes around 250,000 distinct CDR3 sequences, over 9% detected once. The chain carries TRBV6-5 and TRBJ1-5, with D maybe TRBD1 (5 bases). Input material: PBMCs or a T cell subset sorted from them (not recorded which). This TCR came from a man aged 18 to 29 who had mild COVID-19 (a few samples of this study predate the infection). Cell type and time point are not known. In DNA form, the CDR3 reads TGTGCCAGCAGTCGGGGACTGTGGGGCAATCAGCCCCAGCATTTT. Translated, it gives CASSRGLWGNQPQHF.